This TCR beta chain was identified during a study of blood T cell repertoires in COVID-19 (TCRdb year 2020). With respect to the entire study: Samples from collaborators originated in the United States, Italy and Spain and spanned both the acute and convalescent phases of COVID-19. Samples were obtained from the ongoing ImmuneRACE study (first 160 participants) and from 1,200 or so subjects provided by 6 global collaborators. The repertoires were released in a freely available public database meant as a resource for research on the immune response to SARS-CoV-2. The sample metadata nearly always contained a de-identified subject ID, COVID-19 status, age in years and sex. The prospective study material was composed of cDNA or gDNA derived from T cells, B-cell-depleted T cells, or PBMCs. Where HLA class I and class II types were available, the types were taken from metadata supplied by the sample provider, not from assay-based typing. Subjects who had been exposed to COVID-19, were actively infected with it, or had recovered from it provided the deeply sampled blood TCRbeta repertoires that made up the dataset. What the study reported, not specific to this receptor: The quantity of clinical and demographic metadata differed by source and by participant and was supplied without curation.

In the prospective study, participants were about 18 to 95 years old, resided in approximately 22 geographic areas of the United States, and were enrolled through a virtual design. In the prospective study, participants were assigned to cohorts based on the clinical history participants reported in a screening survey and a study questionnaire. For ImmuneRACE Cohort 3, a participant was defined as recovered based on two consecutive negative NP/OP PCR tests, clearance by a healthcare professional, or resolution of symptoms. Mobile phlebotomists in the prospective study collected whole blood, serum and a nasopharyngeal or oropharyngeal swab from every participant. Additional blood draws and questionnaires over an approximately two-month period could optionally be provided by prospective study participants. Prospective study blood samples were shipped either frozen or at room temperature before DNA extraction.

TCRbeta CDR3 regions were amplified from genomic DNA by means of the immunoSEQ Assay, a bias-controlled multiplex PCR. The source study handled its data this way. Nucleated cell counts per sample were estimated from amplification of reference gene primers within the assay. Sequence reads were collapsed and filtered to measure the absolute abundance of every unique TCRbeta CDR3 rearrangement. Productive Simpson clonality was computed per sample as the square root of Simpson's diversity index over productive rearrangements. Sourced from immuneACCESS, this table was stored by TCRdb with only in-frame sequences that have V and J called. A share of the clones is absent; for the studies checked, an unresolved V gene accounts for under half, and the remainder has no known explanation. V and J calls and clone size are as listed in that table; D and trimming were resolved from the DNA. This sample comprises some 400,000 clones, around 87% of them detected only once. The ten largest clones add up to 1% to 1.5% of the sample.

This clone was observed a single time. Its antigen is still unknown. No per-base quality is available; no much larger clone lies one base away. The germline V gene gives CDR1 as SGHTA and CDR2 as FQGNSA. The junction carries 17 bases between V and J, which are trimmed by 6 bases and 2 bases respectively. Taken from cysteine to phenylalanine, the CDR3 has 16 residues. This entry keeps only the CDR3 DNA: 48 bases, framed from base 1. The sequenced sample consisted of PBMCs or T cells enriched from blood (not recorded which). The source of this sequence is a man aged 25-45 years who had recovered from COVID-19. This sequence uses TRBV7-2 and TRBJ1-3, with the D gene not confidently named. The nucleotide sequence is TGTGCCAGCAGTTCCCGTAGGGCGGGAACTGGAAACACCATATATTTT. Its protein is CASSSRRAGTGNTIYF.